The 30 T cell receptor beta chains reported below all come from one sample, sequenced in a study of T cell clonality in common variable immunodeficiency. The study's findings and limits: Common variable immunodeficiency TCR beta sequences reportedly had fewer deletions and N-nucleotide insertions.

Measured with immunoSEQ multiplex PCR; TCRdb has only the in-frame clones, and not every one. This repertoire holds 25,000 to 30,000 clones, and none appear only once. Their specific antigens are unknown. The sequenced sample was peripheral blood mononuclear cells. The receptor set was obtained from a human donor with common variable immunodeficiency.

Many counts were recorded for this clone. The read halts 3 residues ahead of the CDR3 end, with the missing end drawn from the germline J gene. The chain links TRBV7-3 to TRBJ2-1; TRBD2 might be the D (6 bases). Trimming pared 6 bases from V and 7 bases from J, leaving 13 bases between. The CDR3 has 13 residues. Germline V gene data show CDR1 as SGHTA and CDR2 as FQGTGA. The CDR3 sequence is CASSRDSVNEQFF. Partial CDR3 DNA: TGTGCCAGCAGTCGGGACTCCGTAAATGAG.

There are a few counts of this clone. Read coverage stops 3 residues before the CDR3 terminus; the germline J gene supplies the remainder. This chain connects TRBV20-1 to TRBJ2-5; possibly TRBD2 for D (6 bases). CDR3 length: 14 amino acids. Per the germline V gene, CDR1 is DFQATT and CDR2 is SNEGSKA (reference sequence). Trimming shortened V by 0 bases and J by 5 bases, and 13 bases separated the two germline ends. CDR3 bases read: TGCAGTGCTAGAGATTGGAGGGTCCGGGAGACC. This translates into CSARDWRVRET. The full CDR3 is CSARDWRVRETQYF.

This clone was observed many times. The sequenced fragment ends 3 residues before the CDR3 boundary, so the rest is inferred from the germline J gene. The chain combines TRBV29-1 with TRBJ2-1; D unclear. Trimming took off 8 bases at V and 5 bases at J, with 7 bases between the two ends. Germline values: CDR1 SQVTM, CDR2 ANQGSEA. The CDR3 has 10 amino acids. CDR3 DNA, as far as it was read: TGCAGCACTAAAGACAATGAG. Translating gives CSTKDNE. The full CDR3 protein reads CSTKDNEQFF.

Sample share makes this clone medium-sized (0.01 to 0.1%). The read finishes 3 residues shy of the CDR3 end, and the germline J gene is used to complete it. V is TRBV20-1 and J is TRBJ1-5, with 8 positions matching TRBD1. The CDR3 spans 15 residues. Germline CDR1 reads DFQATT; CDR2 reads SNEGSKA (reference sequence). V was clipped by 2 bases and J by 3 bases; unmatched bases: 6. The CDR3 protein is CSARSGQASNQPQHF. The DNA read from the CDR3 is TGCAGTGCTAGATCGGGACAGGCTTCCAATCAGCCC.

This clone was picked up many times. The read ends 3 residues shy of where the CDR3 ends; the end is completed using the germline J gene. The sample holds other DNA sequences that translate to the same CDR3. The chain joins TRBV7-2 to TRBJ2-7, with 8 bases identical to TRBD1. The length of the CDR3 is 15 residues. CDR1 is SGHTA, CDR2 FQGNSA, per germline. V lost 2 bases and J lost 1; bases outside the gene matches: 4. The covered CDR3 bases are TGTGCCAGCAGCTTAAGGCAGGGGGCTTCCTACGAG. It codes for CASSLRQGASYE. The entire CDR3 reads CASSLRQGASYEQYF.

This clone was detected only a few times. The CDR3 end is not reached by the read, which stops 3 residues before it; the germline J gene fills it in. The V call is TRBV19, the J call TRBJ2-7; 8 bases align to TRBD1. Germline CDR1 and CDR2: LNHDA and SQIVND (reference sequence). The CDR3 is 15 amino acids. The ends lost 3 bases at V and 4 bases at J; junction bases unmatched: 8. The CDR3 spells CASSIEGTGSYEQYF. Partial CDR3 DNA: TGTGCCAGTAGTATCGAAGGGACAGGTTCTTACGAG.

This clone was seen many times. The read finishes 3 residues shy of the CDR3 end, and the germline J gene is used to complete it. The chain joins TRBV30 to TRBJ2-7, with D possibly matching TRBD1 (7 bases). This CDR3 has 15 residues. The ends were cut back, 2 bases at V and 1 base at J, with 15 bases in the middle. Germline lookup yields CDR1 GTSNPN and CDR2 SVGIG (reference sequence). This CDR3 is CAWSWGQGGSYEQYF. The sequenced part of the CDR3 DNA is TGTGCCTGGAGTTGGGGGCAGGGGGGTTCCTACGAG.

Of note for this clone: The read ends 3 residues shy of where the CDR3 ends; the end is completed using the germline J gene. The chain employs TRBV18 and TRBJ1-4; TRBD1 might be the D (6 bases). The CDR3 has 15 residues. Trimming removed 0 bases at V and 7 bases at J, with 12 bases between. The V gene's germline CDR1 is KGHSH and CDR2 LQKENI. The CDR3 DNA, read in part, is TGTGCCAGCTCACCACCGGACAGAATAGGTGAAAAA. It translates to CASSPPDRIGEK. The CDR3 reads in full as CASSPPDRIGEKLFF.

About this clone: With the read ending 3 residues before the CDR3 end, the germline J gene is used to fill in that end. The V and J genes are TRBV7-9 and TRBJ1-2; 9 bases are a match to TRBD1. CDR1 SEHNR and CDR2 FQNEAQ come from the germline V gene (reference sequence). Trimming cost V 1 base and J 4 bases; bases outside gene matches: 1. The CDR3 runs to 14 residues. The CDR3 sequence: CASSLDRGRYGYTF. The CDR3 DNA, read in part, is TGTGCCAGCAGCTTAGACAGGGGGCGCTATGGC.

This clone was found a few times. The CDR3 extends 3 residues past the end of the read, so its final part is completed from the germline J gene. The J gene is TRBJ1-1, the V gene TRBV5-1; maybe TRBD1 (5 bases). The CDR3 spans 19 residues. Germline V lookup: CDR1 SGHRS, CDR2 YFSETQ. Trimming pared 2 bases from V and 0 bases from J, leaving 23 bases between. CDR3 bases read: TGCGCCAGCAGCTTTGGTTGGAAGGGGCCCTCCCCCATGAACACTGAA. As protein: CASSFGWKGPSPMNTE. The entire CDR3 protein reads CASSFGWKGPSPMNTEAFF.

In the case of this clone: The read is 3 residues too short to cover the CDR3 end, so that end is filled in from the germline J gene. The chain combines TRBV7-2 with TRBJ2-7, with 11 bases matching TRBD2. V lost 4 bases, J lost 3 bases, and 2 bases stayed unmatched. Germline V gives CDR1 SGHTA, CDR2 FQGNSA. This CDR3 comprises 14 residues. The sequenced part of the CDR3 DNA is TGTGCCAGCAGCTCGGGACTAGCGGTCTACGAG. Its protein is CASSSGLAVYE. The complete CDR3 protein is CASSSGLAVYEQYF.

In this sample, this clone turned up a few times. The read terminates 3 residues ahead of where the CDR3 ends, so the germline J gene completes it. J is TRBJ2-7 and V is TRBV6-2 or TRBV6-3, with 9 bases identical to TRBD2. V was pared by 2 bases and J by 2 bases, with 4 bases of the junction left unmatched. CDR1 and CDR2 (germline): MNHEY, SVGEGT. The CDR3 totals 15 residues. CDR3 DNA, as far as it was read: TGTGCCAGCAGTTACCCTCGCGGGGGGGCCTACGAG. Amino acids: CASSYPRGGAYE. The complete CDR3 reads CASSYPRGGAYEQYF.

This clone was counted between two and nine times. Read data end 3 residues before the CDR3 end; the end is taken from the germline J gene. The J gene is TRBJ1-5, the V gene TRBV19; 7 positions match TRBD1. J gave up 3 bases and V 1 base, and 6 bases lay outside the gene matches. Germline V gene sequence: CDR1 LNHDA, CDR2 SQIVND (reference sequence). This CDR3 spans 16 amino acids. The CDR3 DNA, read in part, is TGTGCCAGTAGTATAGTACCCGGACAGGCCAATCAGCCC. The encoded protein is CASSIVPGQANQP. The full-length CDR3 reads as CASSIVPGQANQPQHF.

This clone was recorded at least ten times. The read comes to an end 3 residues before the CDR3 does, leaving the germline J gene to fill in the end. The chain links TRBV2 to TRBJ1-2; D unresolved. Looked up from germline, CDR1 is SNHLY and CDR2 is FYNNEI. The CDR3 has 11 residues. V was trimmed by 6 bases and J by 2 bases, leaving 4 bases between them. The chain's CDR3 is CASRSNYGYTF. The covered CDR3 bases are TGTGCCAGCAGATCGAACTATGGC.

This clone was detected a few times. CDR3 in amino acids: CASSDPAGEQFF. CDR3 DNA, as far as it was read: TGTGCCAGCAGTGACCCTGCGGGTGAG. This chain links TRBV6-4 with TRBJ2-1; possible D gene TRBD2, 5 bases. Read coverage stops 3 residues before the CDR3 terminus; the germline J gene supplies the remainder. CDR3 length equals 12 residues. Trimming pared 2 bases from V and 9 bases from J, leaving 8 bases between. The germline V gene encodes CDR1 MRHNA and CDR2 SNTAGT.

In the case of this clone: Sequencing ends 3 residues short of the CDR3 end; the germline J gene provides the rest. This sequence joins TRBV7-6 and TRBJ2-7; D unresolved. This CDR3 has 18 residues. Germline V CDR1 and CDR2: SGHVS, FNYEAQ. V shed 1 base and J shed 0 bases, with 19 bases lying between them. The CDR3 loop reads CASSLGPLRVEPSYEQYF. The covered CDR3 bases are TGTGCCAGCAGCTTAGGCCCGTTAAGGGTGGAGCCCTCCTACGAG.

This clone was observed a handful of times. Read coverage stops 3 residues before the CDR3 terminus; the germline J gene supplies the remainder. The rearrangement joins TRBV30 to TRBJ2-1, with TRBD2 identical over 8 bases. There are 13 residues in the CDR3. CDR1 and CDR2 from the germline V gene are GTSNPN and SVGIG (reference sequence). V was pared by 3 bases and J by 4 bases, with 2 bases of the junction left unmatched. This chain's CDR3 is CAWRSGGYNEQFF. Partial CDR3 DNA: TGTGCCTGGAGAAGCGGGGGATACAATGAG.

This clone was seen a few times. The read stops 3 residues short of the end of the CDR3; the missing end is completed from the germline J gene. V gene TRBV5-1 combines with J gene TRBJ2-7; D not resolved. Germline-derived CDR1 and CDR2 are SGHRS and YFSETQ. The CDR3 is 12 amino acids. V was cut by 0 bases and J by 6 bases, with 7 bases left in between. The part of the CDR3 DNA that was read is TGCGCCAGCAGCTTGGGTGGGCGCGAG. Protein: CASSLGGRE. From start to end, the CDR3 is CASSLGGREQYF.

This clone has more than one count but fewer than ten. The CDR3 DNA, read in part, is TGCGCCAGCAGCTTGGACGGGTATGGC. This codes for CASSLDGYG. The whole CDR3 region reads CASSLDGYGYTF. The chain joins TRBV5-1 to TRBJ1-2; D is unclear. The read comes to an end 3 residues before the CDR3 does, leaving the germline J gene to fill in the end. V was pared by 0 bases and J by 5 bases, with 5 bases between. The CDR3 sequence is 12 residues long. CDR1 and CDR2 (germline): SGHRS, YFSETQ.

This clone was seen repeatedly, ten times or more. The CDR3 is cut off 3 residues early in the read; its end comes from the germline J gene. The genes are TRBV19 and TRBJ2-2; D possibly corresponds to TRBD2 (7 bases). The CDR3 length is 13 residues. Trimming removed 8 bases from V and 7 bases from J, with 14 bases in between. The germline V gene has CDR1 LNHDA and CDR2 SQIVND (reference sequence). This CDR3 is CASSKGGIGELFF. The sequenced CDR3 bases are TGTGCCAGTTCGAAGGGGGGGATCGGGGAG.

Note on this clone: Read sequence stops 3 residues before the CDR3 end, and the germline J gene provides the missing end. The genes are TRBV5-1 and TRBJ2-1, with 10 positions matching TRBD2. Germline values: CDR1 SGHRS, CDR2 YFSETQ. This CDR3 is built from 19 residues. V trimming: 4 bases; J trimming: 6 bases; junction bases outside the gene matches: 19. The CDR3 bases that were read are TGCGCCAGCAGCCCCGGAGGGGTCGCGGTAGCGGGGGGCCGCAATGAG. As protein: CASSPGGVAVAGGRNE. The full-length CDR3 reads as CASSPGGVAVAGGRNEQFF.

Of note for this clone: The CDR3 end falls 3 residues outside the read, so it is completed with the germline J gene. V usage is TRBV7-9 and J usage is TRBJ2-1; the D is unclear. The CDR3 is 13 amino acids. The V and J ends lost 5 bases and 3 bases respectively, with 8 bases between them. The germline gives CDR1 SEHNR, CDR2 FQNEAQ (reference sequence). The CDR3 reads CASSVYSYNEQFF. The sequenced CDR3 bases are TGTGCCAGCAGCGTGTACAGCTACAATGAG.

Concerning this clone: With the read ending 3 residues before the CDR3 end, the germline J gene is used to fill in that end. The chain links TRBV29-1 to TRBJ2-1, with a tentative D call TRBD2 (6 bases). This CDR3 spans 15 amino acids. V lost 7 bases and J lost 0, with 16 bases in between. Germline V gene data show CDR1 as SQVTM and CDR2 as ANQGSEA. The CDR3: CSALGGPYSYNEQFF. CDR3 DNA (partial): TGCAGCGCCCTGGGGGGACCTTACTCCTACAATGAG.

Points on this clone: The observed sequence ends 3 residues before the CDR3 terminus, with the missing tail filled in from the germline J gene. The rearrangement joins TRBV18 to TRBJ2-2; D unclear. V was clipped by 8 bases and J by 4 bases, with 8 bases between them. Germline V gene data show CDR1 as KGHSH and CDR2 as LQKENI. CDR3 length: 12 amino acids. CDR3 residues: CASTPGTGELFF. The covered CDR3 bases are TGTGCCAGCACGCCGGGCACCGGGGAG.

This clone was found a few times. The read terminates 3 residues ahead of where the CDR3 ends, so the germline J gene completes it. This chain links TRBV7-6 with TRBJ2-3, with TRBD2 identical over 8 bases. Germline V gene lookup returns CDR1 SGHVS and CDR2 FNYEAQ. V shed 4 bases and J 1 base; nucleotides not matched to a gene: 7. CDR3 size: 16 residues. CDR3 loop: CASSSPTAGGTDTQYF. CDR3 bases read: TGTGCCAGCAGCTCCCCCACAGCGGGGGGCACAGATACG. Complete variable domain (other parts from reference TRBV7-6 and TRBJ2-3): GAGVSQSPRYKVTKRGQDVALRCDPISGHVSLYWYRQALGQGPEFLTYFNYEAQQDKSGLPNDRFSAERPEGSISTLTIQRTEQRDSAMYRCASSSPTAGGTDTQYFGPGTRLTVL.

This clone was counted many times. The read stops 3 residues short of the end of the CDR3; the missing end is completed from the germline J gene. The V gene is TRBV5-4, the J gene TRBJ1-2; 9 bases align to TRBD1. CDR3 size: 14 residues. The V and J ends lost 3 bases and 4 bases, in that order; junction bases with no gene match: 4. Germline assignment: CDR1 SGHNT and CDR2 YYREEE (reference sequence). CDR3 protein: CASSWDRESYGYTF. The sequenced part of the CDR3 DNA is TGTGCCAGCAGCTGGGACAGGGAGTCCTATGGC.

In regard to this clone: The sequence runs out 3 residues before the end of the CDR3; the remainder is reconstructed from the germline J gene. The chain has TRBV7-2 and TRBJ1-2; possibly TRBD1 for D (6 bases). The CDR3 extends over 13 amino acids. Germline V gene data show CDR1 as SGHTA and CDR2 as FQGNSA. V was shortened by 5 bases and J by 7 bases, with 14 bases between the two germline ends. CDR3 loop: CASSLQGLVGYTF. CDR3 bases read: TGTGCCAGCAGCCTACAGGGCTTAGTTGGC.

This clone has just a few counts. The covered CDR3 bases are TGCGCCAGCAGCTTGGTTCAGGGGGCGGAC. Translating it yields CASSLVQGAD. The full-length CDR3 reads as CASSLVQGADAFF. The chain is built from TRBV5-1 and TRBJ1-1; 8 positions match TRBD1. The sequence runs out 3 residues before the end of the CDR3; the remainder is reconstructed from the germline J gene. The CDR3 spans 13 residues. The germline V gene encodes CDR1 SGHRS and CDR2 YFSETQ.

This clone was seen many times. The CDR3 end falls 3 residues outside the read, so it is completed with the germline J gene. This sequence joins TRBV19 and TRBJ2-4, with TRBD2 as a possible D gene (6 bases). Trimming took off 3 bases at V and 6 bases at J, with 15 bases between the two ends. From germline, CDR1 is LNHDA and CDR2 SQIVND (reference sequence). The CDR3 extends over 15 amino acids. CDR3: CASSMAGGSLNIQYF. Incomplete CDR3 DNA: TGTGCCAGTAGTATGGCTGGGGGGTCCTTAAACATT.

This clone was seen at least ten times. The read finishes 3 residues shy of the CDR3 end, and the germline J gene is used to complete it. V is TRBV5-1 and J is TRBJ1-3, with D maybe TRBD1 (6 bases). Germline values: CDR1 SGHRS, CDR2 YFSETQ. V was pared by 0 bases and J by 3 bases, with 7 bases between. The CDR3 spans 14 residues. The CDR3 here is CASSLDRVGNTIYF. The sequenced part of the CDR3 DNA is TGCGCCAGCAGCTTGGACAGGGTTGGAAACACC.